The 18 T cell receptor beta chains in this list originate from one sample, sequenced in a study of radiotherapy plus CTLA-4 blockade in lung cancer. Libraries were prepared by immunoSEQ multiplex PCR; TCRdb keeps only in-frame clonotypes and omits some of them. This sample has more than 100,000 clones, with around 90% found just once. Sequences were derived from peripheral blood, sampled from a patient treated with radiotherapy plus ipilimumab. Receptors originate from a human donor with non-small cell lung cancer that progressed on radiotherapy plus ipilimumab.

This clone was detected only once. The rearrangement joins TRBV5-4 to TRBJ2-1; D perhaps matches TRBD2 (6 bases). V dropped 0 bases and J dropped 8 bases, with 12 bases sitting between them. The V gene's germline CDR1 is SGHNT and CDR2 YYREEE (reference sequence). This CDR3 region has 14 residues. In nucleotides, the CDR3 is TGTGCCAGCAGCTTGGAAGGGACTGAGTATGAGCAGTTCTTC. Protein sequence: CASSLEGTEYEQFF.

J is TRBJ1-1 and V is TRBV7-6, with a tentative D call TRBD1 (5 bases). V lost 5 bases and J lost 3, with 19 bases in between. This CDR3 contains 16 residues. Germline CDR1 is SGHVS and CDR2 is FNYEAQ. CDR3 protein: CASSQNPRTRYTEAFF. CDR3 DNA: TGTGCCAGCAGCCAAAACCCTAGGACACGATACACTGAAGCTTTCTTT.

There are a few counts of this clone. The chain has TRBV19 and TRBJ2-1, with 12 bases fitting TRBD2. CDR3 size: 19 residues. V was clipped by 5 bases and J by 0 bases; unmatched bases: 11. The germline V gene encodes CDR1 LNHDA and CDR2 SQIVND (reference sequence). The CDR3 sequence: CASSYGLAGSPSSYNEQFF. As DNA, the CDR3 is TGTGCCAGTAGTTATGGACTAGCGGGATCCCCCTCCTCCTACAATGAGCAGTTCTTC. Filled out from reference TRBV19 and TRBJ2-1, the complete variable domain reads DGGITQSPKYLFRKEGQNVTLSCEQNLNHDAMYWYRQDPGQGLRLIYYSQIVNDFQKGDIAEGYSVSREKKESFPLTVTSAQKNPTAFYLCASSYGLAGSPSSYNEQFFGPGTRLTVL.

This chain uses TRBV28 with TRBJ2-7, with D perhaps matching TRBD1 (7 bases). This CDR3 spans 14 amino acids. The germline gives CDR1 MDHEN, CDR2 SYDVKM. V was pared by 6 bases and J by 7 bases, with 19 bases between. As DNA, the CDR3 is TGTGCCAGCAGCTGGGCAGGGGGGCGTAGTGAGCAGTACTTC. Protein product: CASSWAGGRSEQYF.

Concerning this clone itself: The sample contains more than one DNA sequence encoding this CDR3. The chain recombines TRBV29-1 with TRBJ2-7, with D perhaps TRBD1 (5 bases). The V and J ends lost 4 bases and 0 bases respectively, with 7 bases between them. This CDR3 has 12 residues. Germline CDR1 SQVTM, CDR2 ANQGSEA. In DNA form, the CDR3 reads TGCAGCGTTGGCCAGGGCTCCTACGAGCAGTACTTC. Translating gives CSVGQGSYEQYF.

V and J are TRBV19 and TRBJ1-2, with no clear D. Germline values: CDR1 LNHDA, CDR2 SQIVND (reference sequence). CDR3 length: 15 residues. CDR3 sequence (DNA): TGTGGCACAAAAATGCGGGCAGGCAACTATGCTGGCTACACCTTC. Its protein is CGTKMRAGNYAGYTF.

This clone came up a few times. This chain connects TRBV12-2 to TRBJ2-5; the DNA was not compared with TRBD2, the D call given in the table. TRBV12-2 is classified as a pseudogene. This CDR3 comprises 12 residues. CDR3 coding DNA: TGTGCAAGTCGCTCCCTCCAAGAGACCCAGTACTTC. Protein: CASRSLQETQYF.

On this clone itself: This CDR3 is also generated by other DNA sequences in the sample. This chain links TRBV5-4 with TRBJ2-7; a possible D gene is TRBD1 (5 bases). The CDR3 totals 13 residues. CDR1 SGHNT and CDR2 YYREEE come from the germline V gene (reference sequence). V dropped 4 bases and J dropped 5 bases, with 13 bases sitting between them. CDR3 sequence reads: CASSVGQGDEQYF. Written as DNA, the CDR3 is TGTGCCAGCAGCGTAGGGCAGGGCGACGAGCAGTACTTC. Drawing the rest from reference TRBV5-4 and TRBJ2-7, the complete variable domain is ETGVTQSPTHLIKTRGQQVTLRCSSQSGHNTVSWYQQALGQGPQFIFQYYREEENGRGNFPPRFSGLQFPNYSSELNVNALELDDSALYLCASSVGQGDEQYFGPGTRLTVT.

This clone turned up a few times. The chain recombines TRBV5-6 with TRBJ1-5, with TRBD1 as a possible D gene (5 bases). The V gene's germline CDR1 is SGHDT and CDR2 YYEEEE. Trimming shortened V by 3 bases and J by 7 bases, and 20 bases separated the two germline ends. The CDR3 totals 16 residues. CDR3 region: CASSSMGGGVGQPQHF. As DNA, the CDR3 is TGTGCCAGCAGCTCGATGGGAGGAGGGGTGGGGCAGCCCCAGCATTTT.

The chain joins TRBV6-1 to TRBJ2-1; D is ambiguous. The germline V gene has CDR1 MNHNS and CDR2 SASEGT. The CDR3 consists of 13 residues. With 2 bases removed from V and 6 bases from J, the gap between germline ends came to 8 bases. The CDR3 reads CASSEYVPNEQFF. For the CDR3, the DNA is TGTGCCAGCAGTGAATATGTACCCAATGAGCAGTTCTTC.

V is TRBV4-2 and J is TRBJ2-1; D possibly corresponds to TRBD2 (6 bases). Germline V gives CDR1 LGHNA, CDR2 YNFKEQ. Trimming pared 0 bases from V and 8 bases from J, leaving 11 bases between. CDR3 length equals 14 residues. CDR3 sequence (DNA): TGTGCCAGCAGCCAAGACCTAACTAGCTATGAGCAGTTCTTC. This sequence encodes CASSQDLTSYEQFF.

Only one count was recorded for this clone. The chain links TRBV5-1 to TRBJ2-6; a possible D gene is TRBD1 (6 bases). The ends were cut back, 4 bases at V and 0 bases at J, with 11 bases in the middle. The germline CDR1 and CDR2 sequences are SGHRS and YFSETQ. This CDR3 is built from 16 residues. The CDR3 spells CASSLDSYSGANVLTF. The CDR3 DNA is TGCGCCAGCAGCCTGGACAGTTACTCTGGGGCCAACGTCCTGACTTTC.

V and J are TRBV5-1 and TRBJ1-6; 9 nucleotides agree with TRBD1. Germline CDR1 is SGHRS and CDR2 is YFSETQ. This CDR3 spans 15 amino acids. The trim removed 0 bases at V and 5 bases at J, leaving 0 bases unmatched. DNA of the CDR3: TGCGCCAGCAGCTTGGGGACAGGGGATAATTCACCCCTCCACTTT. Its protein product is CASSLGTGDNSPLHF.

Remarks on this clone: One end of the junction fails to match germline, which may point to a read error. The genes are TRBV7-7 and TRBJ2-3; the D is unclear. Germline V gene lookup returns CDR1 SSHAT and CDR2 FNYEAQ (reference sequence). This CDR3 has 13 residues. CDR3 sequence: CASSLARTDTQYF. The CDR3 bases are TGTGCTAGCAGCTTAGCCCGCACAGATACGCAGTATTTT.

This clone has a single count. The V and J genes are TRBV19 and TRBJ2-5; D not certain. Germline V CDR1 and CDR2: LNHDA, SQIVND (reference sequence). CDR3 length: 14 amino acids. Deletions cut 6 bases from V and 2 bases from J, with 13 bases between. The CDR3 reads CASSRTGTQETQYF. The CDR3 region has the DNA TGTGCCAGTAGCCGGACGGGCACTCAAGAGACCCAGTACTTC.

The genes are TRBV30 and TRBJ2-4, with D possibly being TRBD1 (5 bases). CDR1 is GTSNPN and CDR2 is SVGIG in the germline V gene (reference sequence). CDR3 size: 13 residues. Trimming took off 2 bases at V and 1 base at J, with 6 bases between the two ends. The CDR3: CAWSPGAKNIQYF. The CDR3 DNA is TGTGCCTGGAGTCCAGGGGCCAAAAACATTCAGTACTTC.

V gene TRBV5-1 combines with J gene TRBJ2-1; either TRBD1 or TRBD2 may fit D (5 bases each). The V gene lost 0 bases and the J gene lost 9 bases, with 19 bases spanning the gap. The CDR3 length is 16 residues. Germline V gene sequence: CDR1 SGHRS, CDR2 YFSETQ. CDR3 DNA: TGCGCCAGCAGCTTGGAGACGGGACCCCTATCTAGTGAGCAGTTCTTC. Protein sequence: CASSLETGPLSSEQFF.

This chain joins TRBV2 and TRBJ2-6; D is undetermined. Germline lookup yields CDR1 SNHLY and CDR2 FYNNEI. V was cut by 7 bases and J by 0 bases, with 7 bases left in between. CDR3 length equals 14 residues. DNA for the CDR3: TGTGCCAGCAACCCGGTCTCTGGGGCCAACGTCCTGACTTTC. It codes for CASNPVSGANVLTF.